This note documents a single TCR beta chain sequence. Its antigen is undetermined. Being one base from a much bigger clone, this may be a read error. This sample is drawn from a study of T cells in Graves' hyperthyroidism and ophthalmopathy. RNA transcripts provided the source from which TCR beta CDR3 regions were amplified. The TCR CDR3 first-round RT-PCR relied on the HTBI primer set. TCRdb used MiXCR to reprocess the multiplex PCR reads, holding one entry per CDR3 protein. The table has over 250,000 distinct CDR3 sequences, approximately 23% seen once. In germline, CDR1 is DFQATT, CDR2 SNEGSKA (reference sequence). V gave up 5 bases and J gave up 5 bases; unmatched junction bases: 6. The CDR3 totals 14 residues. General study results and limits: The model identified upcoming ophthalmopathy a median 6.5 months ahead of onset.

The sequencing sample was made of blood. The chain uses TRBV20-1 and TRBJ2-3, with 11 bases matching TRBD2. This TCR was recovered from a young man with Graves' ophthalmopathy. CDR3 sequence: CSALTSGNIDTQYF. The CDR3 nucleotides are TGCAGTGCTTTGACTAGCGGGAACATAGATACGCAGTATTTT.